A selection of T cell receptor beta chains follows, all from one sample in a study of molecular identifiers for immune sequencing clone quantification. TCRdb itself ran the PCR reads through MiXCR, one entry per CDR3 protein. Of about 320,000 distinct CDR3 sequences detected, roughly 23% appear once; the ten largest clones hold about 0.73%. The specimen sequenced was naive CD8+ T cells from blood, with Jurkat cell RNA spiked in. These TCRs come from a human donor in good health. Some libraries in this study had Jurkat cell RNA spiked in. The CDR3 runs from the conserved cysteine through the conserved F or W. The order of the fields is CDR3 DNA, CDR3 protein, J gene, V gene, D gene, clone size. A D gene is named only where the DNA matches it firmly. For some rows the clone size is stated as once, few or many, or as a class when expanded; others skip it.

TGCGCCAGCAGCCAAGATACCATGACGATCGAGCAGTACTTC	CASSQDTMTIEQYF	TRBJ2-7	TRBV4-3	.	many
TGTGCCAGTAGTCCGTGGACAGTCGATAACTATGGCTACACCTTC	CASSPWTVDNYGYTF	TRBJ1-2	TRBV19	.	.
TGTGCCAGTTCTGATACTCAACTATGGAACACTGAAGCTTTCTTT	CASSDTQLWNTEAFF	TRBJ1-1	TRBV19	.	.
TGTGCTAGTGGTTTGGCGGGTAATCGGCAGTTCTTC	CASGLAGNRQFF	TRBJ2-1	TRBV12-5	.	.
TGTGCCAGCAGTTTAGAAGTAGTCCCCACCACCGGGGAGCTGTTTTTT	CASSLEVVPTTGELFF	TRBJ2-2	TRBV12-3/TRBV12-4	.	many
TGTGCCAGCACCCTTGACGACACAGGGCCTGCAGATACGCAGTATTTT	CASTLDDTGPADTQYF	TRBJ2-3	TRBV28	.	many
TGCAGCGTTGAAGATTGGCAGGGGTCCTCCTACGAGCAGTACTTC	CSVEDWQGSSYEQYF	TRBJ2-7	TRBV29-1	.	few
TGTGCCAGCAGCCCCACAGGGACTAGCGGGACCTACGAGCAGTACTTC	CASSPTGTSGTYEQYF	TRBJ2-7	TRBV13	TRBD2	.
TGTGCCAGCAGTGAGCCGCGGGCTAATGAAAAACTGTTTTTT	CASSEPRANEKLFF	TRBJ1-4	TRBV2	.	many
TGTGCCACCAGTGGGGGAGCTAGAGGCGCCTACAATGAGCAGTTCTTC	CATSGGARGAYNEQFF	TRBJ2-1	TRBV24-1	.	few
TGTGCCAGCAGCTTACCCTACGAGAACACTGAAGCTTTCTTT	CASSLPYENTEAFF	TRBJ1-1	TRBV7-8	.	many
TGTGCCAGCAGGGACAGCTATGGCTACACCTTC	CASRDSYGYTF	TRBJ1-2	TRBV2	.	many
TGCGCCAGCAGCCAAGGGCAGTCCGGGGAGCTGTTTTTT	CASSQGQSGELFF	TRBJ2-2	TRBV4-3	.	many
TGCAGCGCACAGGGGGCTACGTTTCAAGGTAATGAGCAGTTCTTC	CSAQGATFQGNEQFF	TRBJ2-1	TRBV29-1	TRBD1	few
TGCAGTGCTAGGAGGGTCGACTCCTATAATTCACCCCTCCACTTT	CSARRVDSYNSPLHF	TRBJ1-6	TRBV20-1	.	few
TGTGCCAGTAGTACTACGGGGGGGCCATCAGATACGCAGTATTTT	CASSTTGGPSDTQYF	TRBJ2-3	TRBV19	TRBD2	few
TGTGCCAGCAGCTCGACAGGGGGTGAGCAGTACTTC	CASSSTGGEQYF	TRBJ2-7	TRBV7-6	TRBD1	many
TGTGCCAGCAGCTTAATCATAGACAGGGGCATAGAAGAGACCCAGTACTTC	CASSLIIDRGIEETQYF	TRBJ2-5	TRBV5-8	TRBD1	many
TGTGCCAGCAGCTTGGGTCAGTCCGGGGTTTACGAGCAGTACTTC	CASSLGQSGVYEQYF	TRBJ2-7	TRBV5-5	.	many
TGCGCCAGCAGCCAAGATCGGAGTCTAGCGGTTCCCTTGGGGACGCAGTATTTT	CASSQDRSLAVPLGTQYF	TRBJ2-3	TRBV4-3	TRBD2	.
TGTGCCAGCAGTTCCTCAGTTCTCGAGGTCTATGGCTACACCTTC	CASSSSVLEVYGYTF	TRBJ1-2	TRBV12-3/TRBV12-4	.	many
TGTGCCAGCAGAACAGGGTTAGCTTACAATGAGCAGTTCTTC	CASRTGLAYNEQFF	TRBJ2-1	TRBV6-1	.	.
TGTGCCACCAGCAGGGACCTCGGACAGGCAGAGCCCCAGCATTTT	CATSRDLGQAEPQHF	TRBJ1-5	TRBV15	TRBD1	.
TGCAGTGCTAGATCCCCGAGCGGGGTCACAGATACGCAGTATTTT	CSARSPSGVTDTQYF	TRBJ2-3	TRBV20-1	TRBD2	.
TGTGCCACCAGCATTACGCGGAGCATCGGTGAGCAGTTCTTC	CATSITRSIGEQFF	TRBJ2-1	TRBV15	.	.
TGTGCCAGCAGTGAATTGGGAGCTGCTCAGCCCCAGCATTTT	CASSELGAAQPQHF	TRBJ1-5	TRBV2	.	.
TGTGCCAGCAGTTACTCGATTGCGGGTATCCATTTTTCAGATACGCAGTATTTT	CASSYSIAGIHFSDTQYF	TRBJ2-3	TRBV6-5	.	many
TGTGCCAGCAGCCCAATTCTAGCGGGGGGCACAGATACGCAGTATTTT	CASSPILAGGTDTQYF	TRBJ2-3	TRBV7-3	TRBD2	many
TGTGCCAGCACCACTTACACCGGGGAGCTGTTTTTT	CASTTYTGELFF	TRBJ2-2	TRBV12-3/TRBV12-4	.	.